The rows below give T cell receptor beta chains drawn from one sample of a study of CD8+CD57+ T cells in acquired aplastic anemia. TCRdb re-called the reads through MiXCR, storing one row per CDR3 protein. The data contain 150,000 to 200,000 distinct CDR3 sequences, roughly half of them singletons. Sequenced sample: sorted CD4+, CD8+, or CD8+CD57+ T cells (not recorded which) from PBMCs. These receptors were collected from a human donor in good health. The CDR3 runs from the conserved cysteine through the conserved F or W. A D gene is named only where the DNA matches it firmly. Expanded clones are given a class, and other clones once, few, many or no size at all.

TRBD2	many	TRBV6-5	TRBJ2-1	CASSYNRASGYNEQFF	TGTGCCAGCAGTTACAATAGGGCTAGCGGTTACAATGAGCAGTTCTTC
TRBD1	NA	TRBV28	TRBJ1-6	CASSPTDRRNSPLHF	TGTGCCAGCAGTCCGACGGACAGGAGGAATTCACCCCTCCACTTT
NA	few	TRBV19	TRBJ2-3	CASSIGLARDTQYF	TGTGCCAGTAGTATAGGTCTGGCCCGGGATACGCAGTATTTT
TRBD2	NA	TRBV19	TRBJ2-5	CASSRTGGPQETQYF	TGTGCCAGTAGTCGCACGGGGGGGCCCCAAGAGACCCAGTACTTC
TRBD1	NA	TRBV7-2	TRBJ1-6	CASRSQGANSPLHF	TGTGCCAGCAGATCACAGGGGGCTAATTCACCCCTCCACTTT
TRBD2	once	TRBV9	TRBJ2-5	CASSPGGVAGGETQYF	TGTGCCAGCAGCCCCGGCGGAGTAGCGGGAGGAGAGACCCAGTACTTC
NA	NA	TRBV11-1	TRBJ2-3	CASSLYSQRSTDTQYF	TGTGCCAGCAGCTTATACTCACAGAGAAGCACAGATACGCAGTATTTT
NA	many	TRBV13	TRBJ1-4	CASSSPPNEKLFF	TGTGCCAGCAGCTCGCCACCTAATGAAAAACTGTTTTTT
TRBD2	NA	TRBV25-1	TRBJ2-7	CASSVPTGGGSYEQYF	TGTGCCAGCAGTGTCCCCACGGGAGGAGGGTCCTACGAGCAGTACTTC
NA	once	TRBV5-1	TRBJ1-1	CASSLPADPNTEAFF	TGCGCCAGCAGCTTGCCAGCAGACCCCAACACTGAAGCTTTCTTT
NA	few	TRBV7-4	TRBJ2-3	CASSSTPTDTQYF	TGTGCCAGCAGCTCTACACCCACAGATACGCAGTATTTT
TRBD1	many	TRBV4-2	TRBJ1-5	CASSPRRQGSGQPQHF	TGTGCCAGCAGCCCCCGACGACAGGGGTCGGGTCAGCCCCAGCATTTT
TRBD2	few	TRBV15	TRBJ2-7	CATSRVTSATYEQYF	TGTGCCACCAGCAGAGTCACTAGCGCGACCTACGAGCAGTACTTC
TRBD1	many	TRBV7-3	TRBJ2-1	CASSSGTGSYNEQFF	TGTGCCAGCAGCTCAGGGACAGGGAGTTACAATGAGCAGTTCTTC
NA	NA	TRBV20-1	TRBJ1-2	CSATAMGGVNYGYTF	TGCAGTGCAACCGCCATGGGGGGAGTTAACTATGGCTACACCTTC
TRBD2	NA	TRBV10-3	TRBJ2-2	CASRKGLAGALNTGELFF	TGTGCCAGCAGGAAGGGCCTAGCGGGAGCCCTAAACACCGGGGAGCTGTTTTTT
NA	NA	TRBV20-1	TRBJ2-7	CSARAGDEQYF	TGCAGTGCTAGAGCAGGAGACGAGCAGTACTTC
NA	many	TRBV7-2	TRBJ2-2	CASSLVNTLDGELFF	TGTGCCAGCAGCTTAGTAAACACCCTAGACGGGGAGCTGTTTTTT
NA	many	TRBV19	TRBJ1-2	CASSEHPGTGTGYTF	TGTGCCAGTAGTGAGCACCCGGGAACAGGCACTGGCTACACCTTC
NA	NA	TRBV7-3	TRBJ2-2	CASSPWLGPGELFF	TGTGCCAGCAGCCCCTGGCTGGGTCCGGGGGAGCTGTTTTTT
TRBD1	many	TRBV5-1	TRBJ2-7	CASRPGTATYEQYF	TGCGCCAGCAGGCCAGGGACAGCAACCTACGAGCAGTACTTC
NA	NA	TRBV29-1	TRBJ1-2	CSVGPGQRNYGYTF	TGCAGCGTTGGGCCTGGACAGCGTAACTATGGCTACACCTTC
TRBD2	NA	TRBV20-1	TRBJ2-3	CSASGGGVVNTQYF	TGCAGTGCTAGCGGGGGGGGAGTCGTAAATACGCAGTATTTT
TRBD2	NA	TRBV7-3	TRBJ2-3	CASSPGTSTSTDTQYF	TGTGCCAGCAGTCCCGGGACTAGTACTAGCACAGATACGCAGTATTTT
NA	NA	TRBV10-3	TRBJ1-5	CAISDGGPQPQHF	TGTGCCATCAGTGATGGCGGGCCTCAGCCCCAGCATTTT
TRBD2	once	TRBV19	TRBJ2-3	CASSTPGLAGFTDTQYF	TGTGCCAGTAGTACCCCGGGACTAGCGGGGTTTACAGATACGCAGTATTTT
NA	many	TRBV10-3	TRBJ2-7	CAISESKAGRYEQYF	TGTGCCATCAGTGAGTCGAAAGCAGGACGCTACGAGCAGTACTTC
NA	NA	TRBV10-3	TRBJ2-4	CATKGGSGIENIQYF	TGTGCCACGAAAGGAGGGTCAGGGATAGAAAACATTCAGTACTTC
NA	NA	TRBV2	TRBJ1-1	CAAGGTEAFF	TGTGCGGCGGGAGGAACTGAAGCTTTCTTT
TRBD2	NA	TRBV24-1	TRBJ2-1	CASGRLNNEQFF	TGTGCCAGCGGGAGACTCAACAATGAGCAGTTCTTC
NA	NA	TRBV24-1	TRBJ1-1	CATSDLGGEAFF	TGTGCCACCAGTGATTTAGGGGGTGAGGCTTTCTTT
NA	NA	TRBV10-3	TRBJ2-5	CASSTTRDIETQYF	TGTGCCAGCTCCACTACTCGGGACATCGAGACCCAGTACTTC
TRBD1	NA	TRBV10-2	TRBJ1-1	CASSYRTGWEAFF	TGCGCCAGCAGCTACCGGACAGGATGGGAAGCTTTCTTT
NA	many	TRBV19	TRBJ1-5	CASSYRNQPQHF	TGTGCCAGTAGTTACAGGAATCAGCCCCAGCATTTT
NA	NA	TRBV3-1	TRBJ1-1	CASSHSLTEAFF	TGTGCCAGCAGCCATTCCCTCACTGAAGCTTTCTTT
TRBD2	NA	TRBV20-1	TRBJ2-7	CSAISGTSVRDEQYF	TGCAGTGCAATTTCCGGGACTAGCGTGAGGGACGAGCAGTACTTC
NA	NA	TRBV15	TRBJ2-7	CATSRDRSYEQYF	TGTGCCACCAGCAGAGATCGCAGTTACGAGCAGTACTTC
NA	NA	TRBV20-1	TRBJ2-7	CSASVEISGYEQYF	TGCAGTGCTAGCGTCGAGATCTCGGGCTACGAGCAGTACTTC
NA	few	TRBV3-1	TRBJ1-3	CASSTRQSGNTIYF	TGTGCCAGCAGTACCCGACAATCTGGAAACACCATATATTTT